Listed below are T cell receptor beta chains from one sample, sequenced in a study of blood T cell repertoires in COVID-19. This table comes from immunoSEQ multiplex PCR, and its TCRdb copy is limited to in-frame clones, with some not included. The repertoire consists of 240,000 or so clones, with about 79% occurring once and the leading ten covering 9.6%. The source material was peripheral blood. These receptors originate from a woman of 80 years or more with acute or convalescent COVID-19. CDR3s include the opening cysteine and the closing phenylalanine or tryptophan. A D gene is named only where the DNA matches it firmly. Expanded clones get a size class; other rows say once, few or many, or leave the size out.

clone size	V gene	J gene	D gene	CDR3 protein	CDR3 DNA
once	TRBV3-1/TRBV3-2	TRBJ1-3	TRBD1	CASSRSQGDGNTIYF	TGTGCCAGCAGCCGATCACAGGGGGACGGAAACACCATATATTTT
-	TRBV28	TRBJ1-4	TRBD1	CASSLRTGWEKLFF	TGTGCCAGCAGTTTACGGACAGGGTGGGAAAAACTGTTTTTT
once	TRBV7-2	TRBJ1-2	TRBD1	CASSLRTGTANYGYTF	TGTGCCAGCAGCCTGAGAACCGGGACAGCTAACTATGGCTACACCTTC
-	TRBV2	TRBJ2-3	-	CASSQVYTDTQYF	TGTGCCAGCTCACAGGTATACACAGATACGCAGTATTTT
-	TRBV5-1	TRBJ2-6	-	CASSLVGGGGANVLTF	TGCGCCAGCAGCTTGGTCGGGGGAGGTGGGGCCAACGTCCTGACTTTC
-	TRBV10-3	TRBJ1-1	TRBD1	CAIRTGGGMNTEAFF	TGTGCCATCAGGACAGGGGGAGGCATGAACACTGAAGCTTTCTTT
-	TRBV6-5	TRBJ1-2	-	CASSSYLGSSYGYTF	TGTGCCAGCAGTTCCTACCTCGGGAGTTCTTATGGCTACACCTTC
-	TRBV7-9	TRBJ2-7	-	CASSLGGIPYEQYF	TGTGCCAGCAGCTTAGGAGGGATCCCCTACGAGCAGTACTTC
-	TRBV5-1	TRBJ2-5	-	CASSQTEGGPLKTQYF	TGCGCCAGCAGCCAGACCGAGGGCGGGCCTCTGAAGACCCAGTACTTC
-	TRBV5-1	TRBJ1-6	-	CASTSIGVYNSPLHF	TGCGCCAGCACCTCCATAGGGGTCTATAATTCACCCCTCCACTTT
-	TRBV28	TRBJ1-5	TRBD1	CASTSTGFQPQHF	TGTGCCAGCACCTCGACAGGGTTTCAGCCCCAGCATTTT
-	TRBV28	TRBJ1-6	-	CASSLRGRGKGSYNSPLHF	TGTGCCAGCAGTTTAAGGGGCAGGGGAAAAGGTTCCTATAATTCACCCCTCCACTTT
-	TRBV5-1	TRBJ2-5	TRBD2	CASSPNPGGPGETQYF	TGCGCCAGCAGCCCCAACCCGGGGGGACCGGGGGAGACCCAGTACTTC
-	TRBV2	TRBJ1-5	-	CASTLDRRPSGYQPQHF	TGTGCCAGCACTTTGGACAGAAGACCTTCGGGCTATCAGCCCCAGCATTTT
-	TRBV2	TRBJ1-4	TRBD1	CASSSDRVTNEKLFF	TGTGCCAGCAGTTCCGACAGGGTAACTAATGAAAAACTGTTTTTT
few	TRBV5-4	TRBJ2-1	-	CASSTEGDSSYNEQFF	TGTGCCAGCAGCACCGAGGGGGATAGCTCCTACAATGAGCAGTTCTTC
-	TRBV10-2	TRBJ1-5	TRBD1	CASTLRGGGACQPQHF	TGCGCCAGCACCCTCAGAGGGGGCGGAGCATGTCAGCCCCAGCATTTT
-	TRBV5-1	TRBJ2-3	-	CASSYLTGPTSTDTQYF	TGCGCCAGCAGCTATTTAACAGGGCCCACTAGCACAGATACGCAGTATTTT
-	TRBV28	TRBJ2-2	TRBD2	CASSLGGTSGVITGELFF	TGTGCCAGCAGTTTGGGTGGGACTAGCGGGGTTATCACCGGGGAGCTGTTTTTT
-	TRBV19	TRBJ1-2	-	CASSISGQDYYGYTF	TGTGCCAGTAGTATAAGTGGGCAGGATTATTATGGCTACACCTTC
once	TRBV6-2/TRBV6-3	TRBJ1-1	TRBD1	CASSYEQGVLNTEAFF	TGTGCCAGCAGCTATGAGCAGGGGGTTTTGAACACTGAAGCTTTCTTT
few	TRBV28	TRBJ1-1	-	CASRRDIRTSTEAFF	TGTGCCAGCAGACGGGACATCCGGACGAGCACTGAAGCTTTCTTT
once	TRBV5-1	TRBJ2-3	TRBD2	CASSSPAGGDTQYF	TGCGCCAGCAGCAGCCCAGCGGGGGGAGATACGCAGTATTTT
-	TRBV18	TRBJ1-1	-	CASSQMTVNTEAFF	TGTGCCAGCTCACAAATGACAGTGAACACTGAAGCTTTCTTT
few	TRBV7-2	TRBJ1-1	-	CASAPAGENTEAFF	TGTGCCAGCGCACCGGCCGGGGAGAACACTGAAGCTTTCTTT
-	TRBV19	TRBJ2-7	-	CASSMGGPYEQYF	TGTGCCAGTAGTATGGGCGGGCCCTACGAGCAGTACTTC
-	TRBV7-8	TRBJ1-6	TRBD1	CASSAGQGLGSPLHF	TGTGCCAGCAGCGCGGGACAGGGGTTGGGGTCACCCCTCCACTTT
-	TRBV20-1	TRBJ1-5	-	CSASRWTGNVAQHF	TGCAGTGCTAGTCGGTGGACGGGGAATGTAGCCCAGCATTTT
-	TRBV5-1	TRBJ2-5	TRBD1	CASSNGQGQETQYF	TGCGCCAGCAGCAACGGACAGGGCCAAGAGACCCAGTACTTC
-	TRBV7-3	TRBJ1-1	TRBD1	CASSLTGETEAFF	TGTGCCAGCAGCCTGACAGGGGAGACTGAAGCTTTCTTT
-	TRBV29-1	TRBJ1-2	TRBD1	CSVETPGTGYNYGYTF	TGCAGCGTTGAGACACCCGGGACAGGGTATAACTATGGCTACACCTTC
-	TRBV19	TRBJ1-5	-	CASRQTGNNQPQHF	TGTGCCAGCCGCCAAACAGGGAACAATCAGCCCCAGCATTTT
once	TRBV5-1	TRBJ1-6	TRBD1	CASSFGGTGDSPLHF	TGCGCCAGCAGCTTTGGTGGGACAGGGGATTCACCCCTCCACTTT
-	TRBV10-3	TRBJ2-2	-	CAISSENTNTGELFF	TGTGCCATCTCTAGCGAGAATACGAACACCGGGGAGCTGTTTTTT
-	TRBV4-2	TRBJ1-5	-	CASSQGRAGNQPQHF	TGTGCCAGCAGCCAAGGCAGGGCCGGCAATCAGCCCCAGCATTTT
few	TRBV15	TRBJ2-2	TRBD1	CATRTGGNTGELFF	TGTGCCACCCGGACAGGGGGTAACACCGGGGAGCTGTTTTTT
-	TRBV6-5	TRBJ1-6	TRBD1	CASSYSTGGGNSPLHF	TGTGCCAGCAGTTACTCGACAGGGGGCGGTAATTCACCCCTCCACTTT
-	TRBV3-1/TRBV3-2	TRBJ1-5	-	CASSQGTTVGNQPQHF	TGTGCCAGCAGCCAAGGCACCACGGTCGGCAATCAGCCCCAGCATTTT
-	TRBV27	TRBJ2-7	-	CASSKGASSTYEQYF	TGTGCCAGCAGCAAGGGAGCAAGCTCTACCTACGAGCAGTACTTC